This T cell receptor (beta chain) appears in the sequencing data of a study of control samples from healthy donors and cancer patients. The germline V gene encodes CDR1 LGHNA and CDR2 YNFKEQ. The CDR3 runs 16 residues. The V segment lost 1 base and the J segment 4 bases; nucleotides outside the gene matches: 6. The method was immunoSEQ multiplex PCR; TCRdb's version includes in-frame clones alone and lacks a portion of them. The sample holds about 140,000 clones, 80% to 90% seen once. The sequence was collected from a man aged 18 to 29 in good health. This rearrangement joins TRBV4-2 to TRBJ2-3; 9 positions agree with TRBD2. The sequenced sample consisted of blood. DNA of the CDR3: TGTGCCAGCAGCCAAGGGGGTGCGGGGGGGTCAGATACGCAGTATTTT. The encoded protein is CASSQGGAGGSDTQYF.